This T cell receptor beta chain was identified during a study of control samples from healthy donors and cancer patients. The CDR3 has 15 residues. The germline V gene has CDR1 MNHEY and CDR2 SVGAGI. Trimming removed 7 bases from V and 2 bases from J, with 15 bases in between. The assay was immunoSEQ multiplex PCR, and TCRdb's table has in-frame clones only and misses some. Of around 170,000 clones listed, more than 90% were seen once; the top ten hold roughly 1.5%. The source material was blood. The TCR was taken from a man in his thirties or forties in good health. V and J are TRBV6-5 and TRBJ1-3; D possibly corresponds to TRBD1 (5 bases). CDR3 protein: CASTSAGAAGNTIYF. The CDR3 DNA is TGTGCCAGCACCTCCGCCGGGGCGGCTGGAAACACCATATATTTT.